This TCR beta chain was recorded in a study of T cell responses to AZD1222 COVID-19 vaccine. Notes on the study in general: Sampling captured repertoires only after the peak T cell response. Nearly half of the spike-specific TCRs reportedly recognize variant regions that carry no mutations. Spike-specific TCR repertoires showed rising breadth and depth after two AZD1222 doses. Mapped onto spike, vaccine-associated CD4 TCRs spanned it and were dominant at 160-218 and 743-854.

About this clone: Its antigen remains unknown.

Only in-frame clones appear in the TCRdb table, and some are missing; sequencing was by immunoSEQ multiplex PCR. Among more than 150,000 clones listed, approximately 86% were seen once. This CDR3 contains 14 residues. V dropped 5 bases and J dropped 2; count of bases not matched to a gene: 5. Germline loops: CDR1 MNHEY, CDR2 SMNVEV (reference sequence). The chain carries TRBV27 and TRBJ2-7, with 8 nucleotides matching TRBD1. The source material was peripheral blood, sampled after recovery from COVID-19. The clonotype comes from an adult who had recovered from COVID-19. The CDR3 nucleotides read TGTGCCAGCAGTAGACAGGGGTTTACCTACGAGCAGTACTTC. Protein sequence: CASSRQGFTYEQYF.